This entry lists 17 T cell receptor beta chains sequenced from one sample in a study of T cell responses to AZD1222 COVID-19 vaccine. Clones were read by immunoSEQ multiplex PCR, and TCRdb kept only the in-frame ones, dropping some. Of about 78,000 clones detected, 90% appear once; the ten largest clones hold more than 2.5%. The source material was peripheral blood, sampled 28 days after the second AZD1222 dose. The source is an adult who received the AZD1222 COVID-19 vaccine.

The chain employs TRBV29-1 and TRBJ2-5, with D perhaps matching TRBD1 or TRBD2 (5 bases each). V was pared by 6 bases and J by 3 bases, with 17 bases between. The CDR3 consists of 14 residues. Germline lookup yields CDR1 SQVTM and CDR2 ANQGSEA. Written as DNA, the CDR3 is TGCAGCGTCGCAGGGTGGCCGGGGAAAGAGACCCAGTACTTC. This sequence encodes CSVAGWPGKETQYF.

This chain uses TRBV5-6 with TRBJ1-5; no clear D gene. This CDR3 is 16 amino acids long. Trimming pared 0 bases from V and 5 bases from J, leaving 15 bases between. The germline gives CDR1 SGHDT, CDR2 YYEEEE. DNA of the CDR3: TGTGCCAGCAGCTTGGCCGCGGGAACCCCAGATCAGCCCCAGCATTTT. Protein product: CASSLAAGTPDQPQHF.

This clone was picked up one time. CDR3 DNA: TGTGCCTGGGACACCCAGGGGGTCGAGCAGTACTTC. It encodes CAWDTQGVEQYF. The chain couples TRBV30 to TRBJ2-7; 7 bases are a match to TRBD1. Trimming took 5 bases from V and 6 from J; bases not matched to a gene: 7. Germline-derived CDR1 and CDR2 are GTSNPN and SVGIG (reference sequence). The CDR3 totals 12 residues.

This clone was counted once. This chain uses TRBV9 with TRBJ2-2, with D possibly being TRBD1 or TRBD2 (5 bases each). The V end lost 2 bases, the J end lost 1 base, and 12 bases lay between the germline ends. The CDR3 has 16 residues. Per the germline V gene, CDR1 is SGDLS and CDR2 is YYNGEE. CDR3 amino acids: CASSVTGTRNTGELFF. CDR3 bases: TGTGCCAGCAGCGTCACCGGGACGAGGAACACCGGGGAGCTGTTTTTT.

The rearrangement uses TRBV19 and TRBJ2-7; TRBD2 matches at 7 bases. CDR3 length: 15 amino acids. The germline V gene has CDR1 LNHDA and CDR2 SQIVND (reference sequence). The V gene end was trimmed by 3 bases and the J gene end by 5 bases; junction bases not matched to a gene: 10. CDR3 protein: CASSMGAGRGNEQYF. CDR3 nucleotides: TGTGCCAGTAGTATGGGAGCAGGGAGGGGCAACGAGCAGTACTTC.

This chain uses TRBV20-1 with TRBJ1-1, with D hard to call. Germline loops: CDR1 DFQATT, CDR2 SNEGSKA (reference sequence). V lost 6 bases, J lost 1 base, and 12 bases lay in between. The CDR3 has 13 residues. The CDR3 coding sequence is TGCAGTGCCAGTGGGCAGGAGAACACTGAAGCTTTCTTT. It yields the protein CSASGQENTEAFF.

J is TRBJ2-7 and V is TRBV6-5; D call uncertain. The germline gives CDR1 MNHEY, CDR2 SVGAGI. The CDR3 has 12 amino acids. Trimming pared 8 bases from V and 7 bases from J, leaving 15 bases between. CDR3 loop: CASGRPLGEQYF. The CDR3 nucleotides are TGTGCCAGCGGACGTCCTCTGGGTGAGCAGTACTTC.

The table lists this clone with a few counts. The chain combines TRBV11-2 with TRBJ1-2; no clear D gene. Per germline, CDR1 SGHAT and CDR2 FQNNGV. The CDR3 has 12 amino acids. With 5 bases removed from V and 0 bases from J, the gap between germline ends came to 4 bases. CDR3 amino acids: CASSIANYGYTF. The CDR3 DNA reads TGTGCCAGCAGCATTGCTAACTATGGCTACACCTTC.

This clone was seen a handful of times. The chain combines TRBV7-8 with TRBJ1-2; D is perhaps TRBD1 (5 bases). Germline lookup yields CDR1 SGHVS and CDR2 FQNEAQ. V was clipped by 5 bases and J by 6 bases, with 10 bases between them. This CDR3 spans 12 amino acids. The CDR3 nucleotides read TGTGCCAGCAGCCGAGCAGGGAATGGCTACACCTTC. This encodes CASSRAGNGYTF.

The chain joins TRBV7-9 to TRBJ1-5, with D hard to call. Deletions cut 1 base from V and 7 bases from J, with 14 bases between. The CDR3 has 15 amino acids. CDR1 and CDR2 (germline): SEHNR, FQNEAQ (reference sequence). The CDR3 sequence: CASSLGEGDRQPQHF. The CDR3 DNA sequence: TGTGCCAGCAGCTTAGGGGAGGGAGACCGACAGCCCCAGCATTTT.

The rearrangement joins TRBV24-1 to TRBJ2-2; the match to TRBD2 covers 8 bases. Germline V CDR1 and CDR2: KGHDR, SFDVKD. V lost 6 bases to trimming and J lost 3 bases; unmatched junction nucleotides: 11. The CDR3 is made up of 17 amino acids. The CDR3, as DNA: TGTGCCACCAGTAATGGTCCCGGGAGGGTCGACACCGGGGAGCTGTTTTTT. Its protein is CATSNGPGRVDTGELFF.

As to this clone: This CDR3 is also generated by other DNA sequences in the sample. This rearrangement joins TRBV2 to TRBJ1-2; unclear D gene. Germline V lookup: CDR1 SNHLY, CDR2 FYNNEI. This CDR3 has 13 amino acids. Trimming left V 1 base short and J 4 bases short, with 7 bases between. The CDR3 spells CASSEGAGYGYTF. In nucleotides, the CDR3 is TGTGCCAGCAGTGAAGGTGCAGGCTATGGCTACACCTTC.

V usage is TRBV30 and J usage is TRBJ2-5; D unresolved. The CDR3 loop spans 15 amino acids. V lost 3 bases and J 0 bases, leaving 14 bases between the germline ends. The germline V gene encodes CDR1 GTSNPN and CDR2 SVGIG (reference sequence). The CDR3 is CAWRKPDFYQETQYF. In DNA form, the CDR3 reads TGTGCCTGGAGGAAACCCGATTTCTACCAAGAGACCCAGTACTTC.

The rearrangement links TRBV18 to TRBJ1-1; 11 bases are a match to TRBD1. Germline V gives CDR1 KGHSH, CDR2 LQKENI. Trimming at V came to 4 bases and at J to 6 bases, leaving 10 bases not matched to a gene. The CDR3 loop spans 16 amino acids. For the CDR3, the DNA is TGTGCCAGCTCACTCGTTTCCGGGACAGGGGGTTCTGAAGCTTTCTTT. Translating gives CASSLVSGTGGSEAFF. Full variable domain (rest looked up from reference TRBV18 and TRBJ1-1): NAGVMQNPRHLVRRRGQEARLRCSPMKGHSHVYWYRQLPEEGLKFMVYLQKENIIDESGMPKERFSAEFPKEGPSILRIQQVVRGDSAAYFCASSLVSGTGGSEAFFGQGTRLTVV.

The chain's CDR3 is CASSFSSGRGWITDTQYF. The CDR3 DNA follows: TGTGCCAGCAGCTTCTCAAGCGGGAGGGGCTGGATCACAGATACGCAGTATTTT. The J gene is TRBJ2-3, the V gene TRBV11-3; TRBD2 matches 10 bases. The CDR3 has 18 amino acids. Unmatched junction bases numbered 11, after V lost 3 bases and J lost 2 bases. Per germline, CDR1 SGHNT and CDR2 YENEEA.

The chain employs TRBV12-3 or TRBV12-4 and TRBJ1-1; TRBD1 matches at 8 bases. J gave up 3 bases and V 6 bases, and 3 bases lay outside the gene matches. This CDR3 spans 13 amino acids. The CDR3 sequence is CASRPGQDTEAFF. CDR3 in DNA: TGTGCCAGCAGACCGGGACAGGACACTGAAGCTTTCTTT.

The rearrangement links TRBV7-6 to TRBJ1-2; D perhaps matches TRBD1 (5 bases). The V and J ends lost 1 base and 4 bases respectively, with 10 bases between them. CDR1 and CDR2 from the germline V gene are SGHVS and FNYEAQ. The CDR3 runs to 14 residues. CDR3 bases: TGTGCCAGCAGCTTAGTGGGGGGGAGCTATGGCTACACCTTC. Translation: CASSLVGGSYGYTF.